This TCR beta chain was captured by sequencing in a study of cytomegalovirus exposure and HLA in healthy donors. General study findings and limits: Reports state that TCR beta sequences accurately predicted most subjects' HLA-A and HLA-B alleles. The listing of 150 to 200 TCR beta chains classed them as cytomegalovirus-associated.

Germline V CDR1 and CDR2: SGHRS, YFSETQ. Germline trimming cut 5 bases from V and 9 bases from J; bases unmatched to any gene: 11. CDR3 length: 15 amino acids. On this clone itself: Its antigen is unidentified.

The PCR was carried out with 60 Vbeta primers and 13 Jbeta primers. Clones were sequenced by immunoSEQ multiplex PCR, and TCRdb holds only the in-frame ones, with some missing. The data show tens of thousands of clones, 80% seen once. The donors (healthy individuals) were bone marrow donors. There were likely unrecorded immune exposures, though donors were nominally healthy when sampled. V usage is TRBV5-1 and J usage is TRBJ2-1; 10 nucleotides align to TRBD2. The sequenced sample consisted of PBMCs. The receptor was isolated from a male donor in good health and CMV-seronegative. The CDR3 sequence is CASSKASGRAAEQFF. In DNA form, the CDR3 reads TGCGCCAGCAGTAAGGCGAGCGGGAGGGCCGCTGAGCAGTTCTTC. The whole variable domain, remainder taken from reference TRBV5-1 and TRBJ2-1, is KAGVTQTPRYLIKTRGQQVTLSCSPISGHRSVSWYQQTPGQGLQFLFEYFSETQRNKGNFPGRFSGRQFSNSRSEMNVSTLELGDSALYLCASSKASGRAAEQFFGPGTRLTVL.